This T cell receptor beta chain was captured in a study of OX40 agonist ivuxolimab in advanced cancers. Looking at the study overall: All patients had ivuxolimab intravenously every 2 weeks at 0.01 to 10 mg/kg. Dose-escalation patients' cancers were hepatocellular carcinoma, melanoma, renal cell or head and neck cancer.

Study conclusions and caveats: Average numbers of expanded clones were greater in CD8+ T cells than in CD4+.

Trimming stripped 2 bases from V and 3 bases from J, with 13 bases between. The length of the CDR3 is 15 residues. Germline V CDR1 and CDR2: MNHNS, SASEGT. This clone came up once. Its antigen is not known. Clones were read by immunoSEQ multiplex PCR, and TCRdb kept only the in-frame ones, dropping some. The table records some 67,000 clones, roughly four fifths of them present only once. This TCR was sampled from an adult with an advanced solid tumor such as melanoma, head and neck, liver or kidney cancer. V gene TRBV6-1 combines with J gene TRBJ1-2; D call uncertain. The specimen comprised CD4+ or CD8+ T cells sorted from blood, sampled in a trial of the OX40 agonist ivuxolimab. CDR3 loop: CASSEFLQNYYGYTF. Here the CDR3 DNA reads TGTGCCAGCAGTGAATTTCTACAGAACTACTATGGCTACACCTTC.